This T cell receptor (beta chain) stems from a study of CD8+ T cells in alopecia areata. Study-level findings and limits: Normal skin contains resident alphabeta T cells, and these are also sequenced in scalp samples. Numerous expanded lesional clones remained in scalp and blood during tofacitinib.

The CDR3 contains 14 residues. Germline loops: CDR1 SGHTA, CDR2 FQGNSA. Trimming cost V 5 bases and J 5 bases; bases outside gene matches: 8. For this clone: No antigen is known for it.

Described treatment: oral pan-JAK inhibitor, 5-10 mg twice daily. cDNA reverse transcribed from extracted RNA served as the sequencing template. Libraries were prepared by immunoSEQ multiplex PCR; TCRdb keeps only in-frame clonotypes and omits some of them. The sample lists approximately 200,000 clones; 40% to 45% were seen once. The input for sequencing was CD4+ T cells sorted from blood, taken at approximately week 36, from a patient treated with tofacitinib. The chain couples TRBV7-2 to TRBJ2-5; 7 nucleotides agree with TRBD1. The receptor comes from a human donor with alopecia areata. CDR3 residues: CASSQDRSAETQYF. CDR3 nucleotide sequence: TGTGCCAGCAGCCAGGACAGGTCGGCGGAGACCCAGTACTTC.